The 22 T cell receptor beta chains below come from one sample, sequenced in a study of radiotherapy plus CTLA-4 blockade in lung cancer. Assay: immunoSEQ multiplex PCR; the TCRdb copy retains only in-frame clones and omits some. The repertoire includes more than 75,000 clones, around nine tenths of them detected once, and 0.85% to 0.9% sits in the top ten. The sample here was peripheral blood, taken from a patient treated with radiotherapy plus ipilimumab. Receptors originate from a human donor with non-small cell lung cancer who had stable disease on radiotherapy plus ipilimumab.

The chain links TRBV11-2 to TRBJ2-7; tentative D call: TRBD1 (6 bases). Trimming stripped 5 bases from V and 0 bases from J, with 17 bases between. Germline V lookup: CDR1 SGHAT, CDR2 FQNNGV. The CDR3 extends over 16 amino acids. This CDR3 is CASSRGQRLSSYEQYF. CDR3 nucleotides: TGTGCCAGCAGCCGCGGACAGCGACTGAGCTCCTACGAGCAGTACTTC.

This clone was found once. The chain recombines TRBV9 with TRBJ1-3; 10 bases align to TRBD1. The CDR3 has 16 residues. V was pared by 3 bases and J by 2 bases, with 5 bases of the junction left unmatched. Looked up from germline, CDR1 is SGDLS and CDR2 is YYNGEE. CDR3 in amino acids: CASSERQGAPGNTIYF. CDR3 nucleotides: TGTGCCAGCAGCGAGAGACAGGGGGCACCTGGAAACACCATATATTTT.

This clone was detected only a few times. V is TRBV28 and J is TRBJ2-1; D unclear. The V and J ends lost 6 bases and 0 bases respectively, with 12 bases between them. The CDR3 is made up of 15 amino acids. Per the germline V gene, CDR1 is MDHEN and CDR2 is SYDVKM. The CDR3, as DNA: TGTGCCAGCAGGGAAAAGGTGAGCTCCTACAATGAGCAGTTCTTC. Its protein is CASREKVSSYNEQFF.

The chain uses TRBV25-1 and TRBJ2-1, with a possible D match to TRBD1 (5 bases). V was clipped by 3 bases and J by 4 bases, with 13 bases between them. The CDR3 sequence is 15 residues long. CDR1 is MGHDK, CDR2 SYGVNS, per germline. The DNA of the CDR3 is TGTGCCAGCAGTGATGTAGGGGCCTGGTACAATGAGCAGTTCTTC. Translation gives CASSDVGAWYNEQFF.

The genes are TRBV9 and TRBJ1-6; the D is unclear. V shed 2 bases and J shed 4 bases, with 10 bases lying between them. The CDR3 totals 15 residues. Per germline, CDR1 SGDLS and CDR2 YYNGEE. The CDR3 is CASSVRPGYNSPLHF. In nucleotides, the CDR3 is TGTGCCAGCAGCGTCCGGCCAGGTTATAATTCACCCCTCCACTTT.

The chain joins TRBV18 to TRBJ1-2; D not resolved. Germline CDR1 and CDR2: KGHSH and LQKENI. V was cut by 5 bases and J by 9 bases, with 16 bases left in between. The CDR3 sequence is 13 residues long. CDR3 protein: CASSDQEGMRYTF. CDR3 nucleotides: TGTGCCAGCTCAGACCAAGAGGGTATGCGCTACACCTTC.

In this sample, this clone turned up once. The chain couples TRBV5-6 to TRBJ1-1; tentative D call: TRBD1 (6 bases). CDR1 SGHDT and CDR2 YYEEEE come from the germline V gene. Trimming removed 4 bases at V and 2 bases at J, with 15 bases between. CDR3 length: 15 amino acids. CDR3 DNA: TGTGCCAGCAGCCTTGCGACAGGTAAAAACACTGAAGCTTTCTTT. It specifies CASSLATGKNTEAFF.

This sequence joins TRBV30 and TRBJ1-1; no clear D. The ends were cut back, 0 bases at V and 1 base at J, with 6 bases in the middle. CDR3 length equals 13 residues. Germline V lookup: CDR1 GTSNPN, CDR2 SVGIG (reference sequence). The CDR3 loop reads CAWSVVGNTEAFF. The CDR3 coding sequence is TGTGCCTGGAGTGTAGTAGGGAACACTGAAGCTTTCTTT. Looking up the rest from reference TRBV30 and TRBJ1-1 gives the full variable domain: SQTIHQWPATLVQPVGSPLSLECTVEGTSNPNLYWYRQAAGRGLQLLFYSVGIGQISSEVPQNLSASRPQDRQFILSSKKLLLSDSGFYLCAWSVVGNTEAFFGQGTRLTVV.

The V call is TRBV2, the J call TRBJ2-7; possibly TRBD2 for D (5 bases). The CDR3 length is 13 residues. From germline, CDR1 is SNHLY and CDR2 FYNNEI. The germline V and J ends were trimmed by 5 bases and 3 bases, with 11 bases remaining between them. In DNA form, the CDR3 reads TGTGCCAGCAGTCATCCGGGGAACTACGAGCAGTACTTC. Protein: CASSHPGNYEQYF.

The CDR3 nucleotides are TGTGCCATCAGTGGGGGTGAAGAGACCCAGTACTTC. It translates to CAISGGEETQYF. This chain connects TRBV10-3 to TRBJ2-5; D gene unclear. The V end lost 4 bases, the J end lost 3 bases, and 6 bases lay between the germline ends. The CDR3 length is 12 residues. Germline V gene lookup returns CDR1 ENHRY and CDR2 SYGVKD.

This clone has a single count. J is TRBJ1-5 and V is TRBV27; TRBD1 is a possible D gene (6 bases). The germline gives CDR1 MNHEY, CDR2 SMNVEV (reference sequence). Trimming took 6 bases from V and 0 from J, leaving 12 bases between them. This CDR3 region has 15 residues. CDR3 nucleotides: TGTGCCAGCAGGGGGGGCCAACTTAGCAATCAGCCCCAGCATTTT. Amino acids: CASRGGQLSNQPQHF.

V gene TRBV28 combines with J gene TRBJ2-3; 9 nucleotides align to TRBD2. Germline CDR1 is MDHEN and CDR2 is SYDVKM. V was pared by 4 bases and J by 6 bases, with 11 bases of the junction left unmatched. The CDR3 loop spans 16 amino acids. CDR3 in amino acids: CASSSRAGGPSDTQYF. CDR3 DNA sequence: TGTGCCAGCAGTTCGCGTGCGGGGGGGCCAAGCGATACGCAGTATTTT.

The chain carries TRBV4-1 and TRBJ1-4; D is perhaps TRBD1 (6 bases). The V and J ends lost 3 bases and 6 bases respectively, with 17 bases between them. Per germline, CDR1 MGHRA and CDR2 YSYEKL. This CDR3 has 16 amino acids. CDR3 region: CASSQEWGRWDEKLFF. DNA for the CDR3: TGCGCCAGCAGCCAGGAGTGGGGGCGGTGGGATGAAAAACTGTTTTTT.

The chain couples TRBV5-6 to TRBJ2-1; no reliable D call. CDR1 and CDR2 (germline): SGHDT, YYEEEE. Trimming left V 3 bases short and J 0 bases short, with 10 bases between. CDR3 length equals 15 residues. CDR3 in DNA: TGTGCCAGCAGCTCGTGGCGGAACTCCTACAATGAGCAGTTCTTC. This translates into CASSSWRNSYNEQFF. The full variable domain, with the rest looked up from reference TRBV5-6 and TRBJ2-1, is DAGVTQSPTHLIKTRGQQVTLRCSPKSGHDTVSWYQQALGQGPQFIFQYYEEEERQRGNFPDRFSGHQFPNYSSELNVNALLLGDSALYLCASSSWRNSYNEQFFGPGTRLTVL.

V usage is TRBV30 and J usage is TRBJ1-2; D remains ambiguous. This CDR3 region has 15 residues. V was clipped by 4 bases and J by 8 bases, with 23 bases between them. The germline V gene has CDR1 GTSNPN and CDR2 SVGIG (reference sequence). CDR3: CAWTSTEGRRRGYTF. In DNA, the CDR3 is TGTGCCTGGACCTCGACGGAGGGTCGAAGAAGGGGCTACACCTTC.

The chain uses TRBV5-3 and TRBJ1-5; 7 bases are shared with TRBD1. TRBV5-3 counts as an open reading frame of uncertain function. Trimming cost V 6 bases and J 4 bases; bases outside gene matches: 7. The CDR3 runs to 14 residues. The CDR3 DNA sequence: TGTGCCAGAACTAAGGGGACAGATAATCAGCCCCAGCATTTT. This sequence encodes CARTKGTDNQPQHF.

This chain connects TRBV27 to TRBJ2-7, with a tentative D call TRBD1 (5 bases). Per germline, CDR1 MNHEY and CDR2 SMNVEV (reference sequence). V lost 3 bases to trimming and J lost 2 bases, with 14 bases between them. The CDR3 is 15 residues long. The chain's CDR3 is CASSFQGGNPYEQYF. The CDR3, as DNA: TGTGCCAGCAGTTTTCAGGGCGGCAACCCCTACGAGCAGTACTTC.

This chain joins TRBV6-1 and TRBJ2-7; 8 nucleotides line up with TRBD2. The germline gives CDR1 MNHNS, CDR2 SASEGT. The CDR3 extends over 15 amino acids. V shed 6 bases, J shed 0 bases, and the junction held 7 bases outside the gene matches. The CDR3 loop reads CASSLTSGGSYEQYF. The CDR3 DNA sequence: TGTGCCAGCAGCCTCACTAGCGGAGGCTCCTACGAGCAGTACTTC.

The chain uses TRBV7-2 and TRBJ2-4; D might be TRBD1 (6 bases). With 5 bases removed from V and 0 bases from J, the gap between germline ends came to 11 bases. CDR1 and CDR2 from the germline V gene are SGHTA and FQGNSA. The CDR3 loop spans 15 amino acids. CDR3: CASSPGVQAKNIQYF. CDR3 bases: TGTGCCAGCAGCCCAGGGGTACAAGCCAAAAACATTCAGTACTTC.

The chain is built from TRBV5-1 and TRBJ1-4; perhaps TRBD1 as D (5 bases). The germline CDR1 and CDR2 sequences are SGHRS and YFSETQ. This CDR3 is built from 14 residues. With 3 bases removed from V and 7 bases from J, the gap between germline ends came to 13 bases. CDR3 loop: CASSSGPAAEKLFF. DNA for the CDR3: TGCGCCAGCAGCTCGGGACCGGCGGCTGAAAAACTGTTTTTT.

This chain joins TRBV7-4 and TRBJ2-1, with D maybe TRBD2 (7 bases). The CDR3 is 16 residues long. Germline V gene sequence: CDR1 SGHVT, CDR2 SQSDAQ. The V end lost 2 bases, the J end lost 4 bases, and 15 bases lay between the germline ends. The CDR3: CASSLLAGAQYNEQFF. The CDR3 nucleotides read TGTGCCAGCAGCTTACTGGCGGGGGCCCAATACAATGAGCAGTTCTTC.

This chain connects TRBV5-5 to TRBJ2-1, with 7 bases identical to TRBD2. The CDR3 covers 16 residues. The germline V gene has CDR1 SGHKS and CDR2 YYEKEE (reference sequence). The V segment lost 4 bases and the J segment 0 bases; nucleotides outside the gene matches: 7. CDR3 amino acids: CASSRTREASYNEQFF. The CDR3 DNA follows: TGTGCCAGCAGCAGGACCCGGGAGGCCTCCTACAATGAGCAGTTCTTC.